This T cell receptor (beta chain) derives from a study of blood T cell repertoires in COVID-19. Study at large: The samples span acute and convalescent COVID-19 from the United States, Italy and Spain. PBMCs, B-cell-depleted T cells, or T cells were the source of the cDNA or gDNA that made up the material.

Germline V gene sequence: CDR1 SGHVS, CDR2 FQNEAQ. J gave up 2 bases and V 4 bases, and 6 bases lay outside the gene matches. CDR3 length equals 15 residues. Original methodology: Reference gene primer amplification gave nucleated cell count estimates. Sequencing was performed with immunoSEQ multiplex PCR; in TCRdb, only in-frame clones are kept and a portion is missing. V, J and clone size are taken as reported in that table, and D and trimming were inferred from the DNA itself. This sample yields approximately 46,000 clones, of which approximately 85% are seen a single time; 6.5% belongs to the top ten.

The source is a man in his sixties with acute or convalescent COVID-19. Sequences were obtained from peripheral blood. The V call is TRBV7-8, the J call TRBJ1-2; 8 positions agree with TRBD1. The CDR3 reads CASSWTGMLNYGYTF. The CDR3 DNA reads as TGTGCCAGCAGCTGGACAGGGATGTTGAACTATGGCTACACCTTC.